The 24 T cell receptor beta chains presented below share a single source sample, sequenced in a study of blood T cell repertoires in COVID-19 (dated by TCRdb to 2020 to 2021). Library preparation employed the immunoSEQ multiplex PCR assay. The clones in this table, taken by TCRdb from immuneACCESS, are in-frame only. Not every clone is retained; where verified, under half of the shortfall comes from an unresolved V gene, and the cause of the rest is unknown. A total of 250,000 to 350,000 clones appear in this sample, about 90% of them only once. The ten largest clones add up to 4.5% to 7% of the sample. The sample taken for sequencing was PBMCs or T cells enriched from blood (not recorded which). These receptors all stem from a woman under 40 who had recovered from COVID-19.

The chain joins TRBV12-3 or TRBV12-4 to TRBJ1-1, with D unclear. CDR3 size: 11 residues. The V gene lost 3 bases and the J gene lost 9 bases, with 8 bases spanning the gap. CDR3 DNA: TGTGCCAGCAGTTTTATGGGCCAAGCTTTCTTT. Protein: CASSFMGQAFF.

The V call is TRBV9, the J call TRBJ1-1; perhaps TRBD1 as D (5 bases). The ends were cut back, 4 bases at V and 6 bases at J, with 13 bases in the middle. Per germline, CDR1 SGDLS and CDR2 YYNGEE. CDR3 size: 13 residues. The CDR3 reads CASSSHGGAEAFF. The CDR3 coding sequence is TGTGCCAGCAGCTCGCACGGGGGAGCTGAAGCTTTCTTT.

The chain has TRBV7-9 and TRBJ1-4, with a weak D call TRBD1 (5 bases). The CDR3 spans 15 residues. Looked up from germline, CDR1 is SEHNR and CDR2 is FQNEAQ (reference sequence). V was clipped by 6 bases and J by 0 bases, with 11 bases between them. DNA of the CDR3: TGTGCCAGCAGGCGATCAGGGTCAACTAATGAAAAACTGTTTTTT. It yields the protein CASRRSGSTNEKLFF.

The CDR3: CASSPEVPGANVLTF. DNA for the CDR3: TGTGCCAGCTCACCTGAGGTACCTGGGGCCAACGTCCTGACTTTC. This sequence joins TRBV18 and TRBJ2-6; D is ambiguous. Trimming left V 3 bases short and J 2 bases short, with 8 bases between. Germline V lookup: CDR1 KGHSH, CDR2 LQKENI. The CDR3 is made up of 15 amino acids.

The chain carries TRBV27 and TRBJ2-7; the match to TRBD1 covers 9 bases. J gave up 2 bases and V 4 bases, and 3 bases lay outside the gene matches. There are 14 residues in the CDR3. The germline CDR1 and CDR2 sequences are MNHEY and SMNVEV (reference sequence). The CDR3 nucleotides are TGTGCCAGCAGTTCGGACAGGGGAACCTACGAGCAGTACTTC. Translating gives CASSSDRGTYEQYF.

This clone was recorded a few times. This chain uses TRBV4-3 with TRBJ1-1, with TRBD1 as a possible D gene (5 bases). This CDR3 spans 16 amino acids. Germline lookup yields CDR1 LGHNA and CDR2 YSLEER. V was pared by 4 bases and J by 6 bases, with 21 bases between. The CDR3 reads CASSLGRSLQAAEAFF. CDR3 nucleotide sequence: TGCGCCAGCAGCCTCGGACGAAGCTTACAGGCGGCTGAAGCTTTCTTT.

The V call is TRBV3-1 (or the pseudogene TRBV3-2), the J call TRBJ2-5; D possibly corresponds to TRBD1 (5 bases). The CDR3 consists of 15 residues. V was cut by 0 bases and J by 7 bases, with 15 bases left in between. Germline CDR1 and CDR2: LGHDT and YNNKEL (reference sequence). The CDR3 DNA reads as TGTGCCAGCAGCCAAGATGCCAGGGTGGTGGCGACCCAGTACTTC. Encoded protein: CASSQDARVVATQYF.

The CDR3 DNA reads TGTGCCAGCAGTCAGGCTAGCGGGGGGCAAGAGACCCAGTACTTC. As protein: CASSQASGGQETQYF. The gene calls are TRBV3-1 (or the pseudogene TRBV3-2) and TRBJ2-5, with 11 bases identical to TRBD2. The CDR3 is made up of 15 amino acids. Germline V gene lookup returns CDR1 LGHDT and CDR2 YNNKEL (reference sequence). Unmatched junction bases numbered 5, after V lost 6 bases and J lost 2 bases.

The DNA for the CDR3 is TGTGCCAGCAGCGACAGGGGAAGCAATCAGCCCCAGCATTTT. This encodes CASSDRGSNQPQHF. V is TRBV6-5 and J is TRBJ1-5, with 8 bases lining up with TRBD1. Germline CDR1 and CDR2: MNHEY and SVGAGI. The CDR3 is 14 amino acids. V gave up 6 bases and J gave up 1 base; unmatched junction bases: 2.

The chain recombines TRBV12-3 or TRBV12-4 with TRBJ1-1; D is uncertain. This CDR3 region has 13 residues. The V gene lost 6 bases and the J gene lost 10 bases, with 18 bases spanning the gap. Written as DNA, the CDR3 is TGTGCCAGCAGCCTTATCCCCGGGGAGAGAGCTTTCTTT. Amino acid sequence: CASSLIPGERAFF.

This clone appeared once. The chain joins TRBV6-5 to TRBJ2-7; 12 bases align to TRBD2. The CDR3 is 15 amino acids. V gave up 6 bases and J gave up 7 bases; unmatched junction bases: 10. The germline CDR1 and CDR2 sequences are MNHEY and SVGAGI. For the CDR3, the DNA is TGTGCCAGCAGATCCACTAGCGGGGGGCTAGGAGAGCAGTACTTC. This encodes CASRSTSGGLGEQYF.

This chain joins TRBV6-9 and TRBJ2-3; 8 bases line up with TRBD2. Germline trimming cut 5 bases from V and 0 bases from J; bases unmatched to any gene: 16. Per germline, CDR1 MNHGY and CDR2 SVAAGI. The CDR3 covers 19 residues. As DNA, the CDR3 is TGTGCCAGCAGTCCTTGCACGGACAGAGCGGGAGCTAGCACAGATACGCAGTATTTT. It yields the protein CASSPCTDRAGASTDTQYF.

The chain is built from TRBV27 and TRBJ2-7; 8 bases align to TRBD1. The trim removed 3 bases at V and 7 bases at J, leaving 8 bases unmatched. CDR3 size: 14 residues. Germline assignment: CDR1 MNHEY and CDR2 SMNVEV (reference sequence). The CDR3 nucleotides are TGTGCCAGCAGTTTGACAGGGGCGATGTGGGAGCAGTACTTC. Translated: CASSLTGAMWEQYF.

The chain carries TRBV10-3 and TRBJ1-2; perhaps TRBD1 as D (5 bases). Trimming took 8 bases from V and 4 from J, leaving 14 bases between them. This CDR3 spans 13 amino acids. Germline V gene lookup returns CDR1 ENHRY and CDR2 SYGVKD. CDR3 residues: CAIGRQNIYGYTF. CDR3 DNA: TGTGCCATCGGACGACAGAACATCTATGGCTACACCTTC.

CDR3 region: CASRDQRGGSPDTQYF. The CDR3 region has the DNA TGTGCCAGTAGGGATCAGCGGGGGGGCAGTCCAGATACGCAGTATTTT. V gene TRBV19 combines with J gene TRBJ2-3; 10 nucleotides align to TRBD2. Germline assignment: CDR1 LNHDA and CDR2 SQIVND (reference sequence). This CDR3 comprises 16 residues. V lost 6 bases and J lost 4; bases outside the gene matches: 10.

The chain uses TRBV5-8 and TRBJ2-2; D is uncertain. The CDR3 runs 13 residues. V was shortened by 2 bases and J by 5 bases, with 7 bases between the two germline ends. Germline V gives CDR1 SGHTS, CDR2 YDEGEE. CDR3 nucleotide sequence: TGTGCCAGCAGCTTCCGAGCAACCGGGGAGCTGTTTTTT. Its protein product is CASSFRATGELFF.

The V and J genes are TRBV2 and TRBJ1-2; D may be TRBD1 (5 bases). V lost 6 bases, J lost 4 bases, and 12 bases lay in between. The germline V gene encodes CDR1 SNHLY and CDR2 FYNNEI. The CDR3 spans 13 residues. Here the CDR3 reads CASRSTGPYGYTF. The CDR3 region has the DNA TGTGCCAGCAGGTCAACAGGCCCCTATGGCTACACCTTC.

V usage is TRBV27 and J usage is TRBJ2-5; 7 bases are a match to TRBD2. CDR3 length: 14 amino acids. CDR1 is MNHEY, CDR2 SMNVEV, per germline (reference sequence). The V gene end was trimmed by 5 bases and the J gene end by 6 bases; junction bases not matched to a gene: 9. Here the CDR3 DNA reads TGTGCCAGCAGTCCCCCGGGGGGTTTGAAGACCCAGTACTTC. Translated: CASSPPGGLKTQYF.

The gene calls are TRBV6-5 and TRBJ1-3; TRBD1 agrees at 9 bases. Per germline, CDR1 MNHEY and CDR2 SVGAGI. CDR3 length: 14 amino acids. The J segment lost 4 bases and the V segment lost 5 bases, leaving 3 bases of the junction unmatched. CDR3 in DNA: TGTGCCAGCAGTCGCACAGGGGGCGGAAACACCATATATTTT. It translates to CASSRTGGGNTIYF.

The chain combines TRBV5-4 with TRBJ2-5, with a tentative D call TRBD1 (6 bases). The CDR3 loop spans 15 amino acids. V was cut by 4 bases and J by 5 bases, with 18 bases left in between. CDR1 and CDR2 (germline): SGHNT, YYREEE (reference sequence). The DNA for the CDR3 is TGTGCCAGCAGCCGGACCTTGGGGGCTACGGAGACCCAGTACTTC. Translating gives CASSRTLGATETQYF.

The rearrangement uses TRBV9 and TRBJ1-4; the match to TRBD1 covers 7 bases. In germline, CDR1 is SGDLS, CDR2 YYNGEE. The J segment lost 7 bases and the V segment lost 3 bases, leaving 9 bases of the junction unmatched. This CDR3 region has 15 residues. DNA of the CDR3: TGTGCCAGCAGCGATACAGGGGTTTTGGGTGAAAAACTGTTTTTT. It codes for CASSDTGVLGEKLFF.

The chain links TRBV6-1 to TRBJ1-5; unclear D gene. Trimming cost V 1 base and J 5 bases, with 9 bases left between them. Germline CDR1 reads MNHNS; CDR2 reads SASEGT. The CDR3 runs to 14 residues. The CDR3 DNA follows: TGTGCCAGCAGTGAAGGCACATTCTATCAGCCCCAGCATTTT. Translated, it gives CASSEGTFYQPQHF.

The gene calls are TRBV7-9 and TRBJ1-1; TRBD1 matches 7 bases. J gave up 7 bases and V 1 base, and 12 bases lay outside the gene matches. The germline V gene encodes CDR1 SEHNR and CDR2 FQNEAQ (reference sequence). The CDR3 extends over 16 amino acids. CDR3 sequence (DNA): TGTGCCAGCAGCTTAGGCCCCGACAGGGAAGACGGTGAAGCTTTCTTT. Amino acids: CASSLGPDREDGEAFF. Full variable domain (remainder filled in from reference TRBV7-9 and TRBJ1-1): DTGVSQNPRHKITKRGQNVTFRCDPISEHNRLYWYRQTLGQGPEFLTYFQNEAQLEKSRLLSDRFSAERPKGSFSTLEIQRTEQGDSAMYLCASSLGPDREDGEAFFGQGTRLTVV.

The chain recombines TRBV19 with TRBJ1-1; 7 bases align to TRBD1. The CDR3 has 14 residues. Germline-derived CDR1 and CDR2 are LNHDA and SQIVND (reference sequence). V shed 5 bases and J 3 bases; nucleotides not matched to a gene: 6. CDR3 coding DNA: TGTGCCAGTAGTGTAAGGGGGCGCGACACTGAAGCTTTCTTT. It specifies CASSVRGRDTEAFF.